Listed here are 24 T cell receptor beta chains from one sample, sequenced in a study of T cell repertoires in cytomegalovirus infection. TCRdb re-derived calls from the reads in MiXCR, one entry per CDR3 protein. The sample holds nearly 700,000 distinct CDR3 sequences; around a third are singletons and the top ten take 18%. No antigen has been identified for these receptors. The sequenced sample was cultured PBMCs, obtained from culture after CMV antigen stimulation. Source of these receptors: a human donor in good health (CMV status not recorded). Some clones in this sample may be carry-over from other donors' samples.

This clonotype was counted ten times or more. The genes are TRBV7-6 and TRBJ2-1, with 15 bases identical to TRBD2. The V gene's germline CDR1 is SGHVS and CDR2 FNYEAQ. V lost 5 bases, J lost 7 bases, and 9 bases stayed unmatched. CDR3 length: 17 amino acids. The CDR3 protein is CASSPRTSGRAGNEQFF. The CDR3 region has the DNA TGTGCCAGCAGCCCACGGACTAGCGGGAGGGCGGGGAATGAGCAGTTCTTC.

CDR3 residues: CASRPGTGGGYTF. The CDR3 DNA follows: TGTGCCAGCAGGCCCGGGACAGGGGGTGGCTACACCTTC. The rearrangement links TRBV28 to TRBJ1-2; 11 bases match TRBD1. Germline V gene data show CDR1 as MDHEN and CDR2 as SYDVKM. This CDR3 is built from 13 residues. V was clipped by 6 bases and J by 7 bases; unmatched bases: 4.

The chain uses TRBV5-4 and TRBJ1-2; 9 nucleotides match TRBD1. Germline-derived CDR1 and CDR2 are SGHNT and YYREEE (reference sequence). The CDR3 is 17 residues long. V shed 3 bases, J shed 5 bases, and the junction held 14 bases outside the gene matches. CDR3 sequence (DNA): TGTGCCAGCAGCTCCTACAGGGGGCTAGAAGGGGTGTATGGCTACACCTTC. This translates into CASSSYRGLEGVYGYTF.

The chain carries TRBV4-1 and TRBJ2-3, with 8 bases matching TRBD2. The CDR3 covers 17 residues. Losses at the gene ends were 4 bases for V and 2 bases for J; bases not matched to a gene: 11. Germline lookup yields CDR1 MGHRA and CDR2 YSYEKL. CDR3 sequence reads: CASSPDGTSGNTDTQYF. The CDR3 DNA reads TGCGCCAGCAGCCCCGATGGAACTAGCGGAAACACAGATACGCAGTATTTT.

This clonotype was observed a handful of times. The chain carries TRBV12-3 or TRBV12-4 and TRBJ2-3, with a possible D match to TRBD2 (7 bases). V lost 4 bases and J 6 bases, leaving 14 bases between the germline ends. The CDR3 is made up of 14 amino acids. CDR3 nucleotides: TGTGCCAGCAGTTATGGGGGGGCGGTGGATACGCAGTATTTT. Protein sequence: CASSYGGAVDTQYF.

This clonotype was seen a few times. This chain links TRBV6-5 with TRBJ2-2; unclear D gene. The length of the CDR3 is 13 residues. CDR1 and CDR2 from the germline V gene are MNHEY and SVGAGI. V gave up 2 bases and J gave up 2 bases, with 3 bases separating them. This CDR3 is CASSYVNTGELFF. The CDR3 DNA reads as TGTGCCAGCAGTTACGTTAACACCGGGGAGCTGTTTTTT.

This clonotype was detected only a few times. The V and J genes are TRBV5-5 and TRBJ2-5; D unresolved. The CDR3 is 18 residues long. Germline assignment: CDR1 SGHKS and CDR2 YYEKEE (reference sequence). Trimming left V 0 bases short and J 7 bases short, with 25 bases between. Here the CDR3 DNA reads TGTGCCAGCAGCTTGGCGGCAGCCAACCCCCTCCAACGTCGGACCCAGTACTTC. This encodes CASSLAAANPLQRRTQYF.

The genes are TRBV6-2 or TRBV6-3 and TRBJ2-3; D may be TRBD1 (6 bases). The V and J ends lost 4 bases and 0 bases respectively, with 11 bases between them. The CDR3 extends over 15 amino acids. Germline CDR1 reads MNHEY; CDR2 reads SVGEGT. The CDR3 protein is CASSSRQESTDTQYF. CDR3 in DNA: TGTGCCAGCAGTTCCCGACAGGAAAGCACAGATACGCAGTATTTT.

The genes are TRBV7-4 and TRBJ2-3; D remains unclear. The CDR3 is 11 residues long. Germline values: CDR1 SGHVT, CDR2 SQSDAQ. Between the trimmed V and J ends, which lost 4 bases and 7 bases, there was a span of 6 bases. The DNA of the CDR3 is TGTGCCAGCAGCTACCCAAATACGCAGTATTTT. Its protein is CASSYPNTQYF.

In this sample, this clonotype turned up a few times. The chain is built from TRBV7-2 and TRBJ2-7; 9 bases are a match to TRBD2. The length of the CDR3 is 15 residues. CDR1 is SGHTA, CDR2 FQGNSA, per germline. V lost 2 bases and J lost 2; bases outside the gene matches: 4. The CDR3 bases are TGTGCCAGCAGCTTAATAGCGGGAGCTACCTACGAGCAGTACTTC. Translated: CASSLIAGATYEQYF.

Ten or more counts support this clonotype. V usage is TRBV7-2 and J usage is TRBJ1-2; TRBD1 matches 7 bases. V shed 6 bases, J shed 0 bases, and the junction held 1 base outside the gene matches. CDR3 length: 13 residues. CDR1 and CDR2 from the germline V gene are SGHTA and FQGNSA. The CDR3 region has the DNA TGTGCCAGCAGGGGACAGTCTAACTATGGCTACACCTTC. Translated, it gives CASRGQSNYGYTF.

This clonotype appeared a few times. V usage is TRBV19 and J usage is TRBJ1-2, with no clear D. V lost 5 bases, J lost 8 bases, and 18 bases lay in between. This CDR3 is 14 amino acids long. In germline, CDR1 is LNHDA, CDR2 SQIVND (reference sequence). CDR3 nucleotide sequence: TGTGCCAGTAGTCCAAGGGCGGGGTCTGGCGGCTACACCTTC. Protein product: CASSPRAGSGGYTF.

The table lists this clonotype with a few counts. This chain uses TRBV7-6 with TRBJ2-3; 10 nucleotides match TRBD2. Losses at the gene ends were 1 base for V and 4 bases for J; bases not matched to a gene: 17. The CDR3 spans 20 residues. Germline values: CDR1 SGHVS, CDR2 FNYEAQ. In DNA, the CDR3 is TGTGCCAGCAGCTTAGACGGGGGTATGAGCCTAGCGGGAGATGCAGATACGCAGTATTTT. The encoded protein is CASSLDGGMSLAGDADTQYF.

This clonotype was recorded many times. The chain couples TRBV7-2 to TRBJ2-7, with 7 bases fitting TRBD2. The CDR3 is 17 amino acids. The V gene's germline CDR1 is SGHTA and CDR2 FQGNSA. The J segment lost 1 base and the V segment lost 1 base, leaving 10 bases of the junction unmatched. The DNA for the CDR3 is TGTGCCAGCAGCTTAGTGGGCGGGAGTGTGGGGTCCTACGAGCAGTACTTC. Translated: CASSLVGGSVGSYEQYF.

This clonotype was counted a few times. The chain employs TRBV6-2 or TRBV6-3 and TRBJ1-1, with TRBD1 identical over 7 bases. The CDR3 runs to 14 residues. Trimming took 6 bases from V and 0 from J; bases not matched to a gene: 4. Germline V gives CDR1 MNHEY, CDR2 SVGEGT. The CDR3 spells CASRRQGLNTEAFF. In DNA, the CDR3 is TGTGCCAGCAGACGACAGGGTCTGAACACTGAAGCTTTCTTT.

The chain combines TRBV12-3 or TRBV12-4 with TRBJ2-1; D is ambiguous. The CDR3 length is 15 residues. Trimming stripped 3 bases from V and 7 bases from J, with 16 bases between. For the CDR3, the DNA is TGTGCCAGCAGTTTTAGCAACCTTTTCCCTAATGAGCAGTTCTTC. Translation: CASSFSNLFPNEQFF.

This clonotype was counted only a few times. J is TRBJ2-5 and V is TRBV7-6; D could derive from TRBD1 or TRBD2 (5 bases each). V lost 6 bases and J 5 bases, leaving 10 bases between the germline ends. Germline V gene sequence: CDR1 SGHVS, CDR2 FNYEAQ. The CDR3 sequence is 12 residues long. For the CDR3, the DNA is TGTGCCAGCAGTTCAGGGACGGAGACCCAGTACTTC. Protein product: CASSSGTETQYF.

The chain recombines TRBV7-8 with TRBJ2-1; 10 bases agree with TRBD2. V shed 0 bases and J 2 bases; nucleotides not matched to a gene: 7. Germline-derived CDR1 and CDR2 are SGHVS and FQNEAQ. The CDR3 is 18 residues long. The CDR3 DNA reads TGTGCCAGCAGCTTAGCGGGAGGAACTAGCGGGGCCTACAATGAGCAGTTCTTC. Protein sequence: CASSLAGGTSGAYNEQFF.

This clonotype was picked up a small number of times. The chain joins TRBV11-2 to TRBJ2-7; D might be TRBD2 (5 bases). Germline CDR1 SGHAT, CDR2 FQNNGV. The CDR3 sequence is 15 residues long. The germline V and J ends were trimmed by 4 bases and 0 bases, with 13 bases remaining between them. Here the CDR3 DNA reads TGTGCCAGCAGCTCAGCACGGGGTCGCTCCTACGAGCAGTACTTC. Encoded protein: CASSSARGRSYEQYF.

In its sample, this clonotype was seen a few times. The chain uses TRBV12-3 or TRBV12-4 and TRBJ1-1; tentative D call: TRBD1 (6 bases). The CDR3 is 13 residues long. V was trimmed by 6 bases and J by 3 bases, leaving 11 bases between them. The CDR3 here is CASSWDTYTEAFF. The DNA of the CDR3 is TGTGCCAGCAGCTGGGACACCTACACTGAAGCTTTCTTT.

Notes on this clonotype: Being one base from a much bigger clone, this may be a read error. The chain carries TRBV7-2 and TRBJ2-1; no clear D gene. Trimming removed 5 bases at V and 0 bases at J, with 8 bases between. CDR3 length: 14 residues. Germline loops: CDR1 SGHTA, CDR2 FQGNSA. CDR3 residues: CASSQMDSYNEQFF. CDR3 bases: TGTGCCAGCAGCCAGATGGACTCCTACAATGAGCAGTTCTTC.

The chain carries TRBV7-8 and TRBJ2-2, with 7 bases identical to TRBD2. Germline loops: CDR1 SGHVS, CDR2 FQNEAQ. The length of the CDR3 is 15 residues. V was pared by 2 bases and J by 4 bases, with 4 bases of the junction left unmatched. For the CDR3, the DNA is TGTGCCAGCAGCTTAAAGCGGGAACTCACCGGGGAGCTGTTTTTT. The encoded protein is CASSLKRELTGELFF.

The gene calls are TRBV19 and TRBJ1-2; no clear D gene. The length of the CDR3 is 16 residues. The germline V gene encodes CDR1 LNHDA and CDR2 SQIVND (reference sequence). V lost 3 bases to trimming and J lost 1 base, with 15 bases between them. This chain's CDR3 is CASSMRQTIFNYGYTF. The CDR3 coding sequence is TGTGCCAGTAGTATGCGGCAAACCATTTTTAACTATGGCTACACCTTC. The whole variable domain, filled in from reference TRBV19 and TRBJ1-2, reads DGGITQSPKYLFRKEGQNVTLSCEQNLNHDAMYWYRQDPGQGLRLIYYSQIVNDFQKGDIAEGYSVSREKKESFPLTVTSAQKNPTAFYLCASSMRQTIFNYGYTFGSGTRLTVV.

The V gene is TRBV6-6, the J gene TRBJ2-3; D not certain. This CDR3 has 12 amino acids. Per germline, CDR1 MNHNY and CDR2 SVGAGI (reference sequence). V was shortened by 5 bases and J by 6 bases, with 9 bases between the two germline ends. The CDR3 loop is CASSALMDTQYF. CDR3 DNA: TGTGCCAGCAGTGCCCTGATGGATACGCAGTATTTT.